The sequence of this T cell receptor beta chain was determined in a study of shared clonotypes between healthy human individuals. Overall study: The people who gave samples were two women and a few men aged 18 to 49.

Study outcomes and limitations: In having few donors, the study represented limited genetic and exposure-history diversity.

Data came from immunoSEQ multiplex PCR; TCRdb stores just in-frame clones and leaves some out. The profile shows roughly 2.5 million clones, approximately 94% of them singletons. A single count supports this clone. Antigen unknown. Germline loops: CDR1 SGHKS, CDR2 YYEKEE (reference sequence). The CDR3 loop spans 12 amino acids. The germline V and J ends were trimmed by 2 bases and 5 bases, with 8 bases remaining between them. The sample taken for sequencing was naive CD4+ T cells sorted from blood. Subset: CD45RA+ positively selected. The source is a man aged 18 to 29 in good health. V is TRBV5-5 and J is TRBJ2-7, with D possibly matching TRBD1 (5 bases). The CDR3 loop reads CASSFWGNEQYF. The CDR3 DNA follows: TGTGCCAGCAGCTTTTGGGGCAACGAGCAGTACTTC.